The sequence of this TCR beta chain was determined in a study of tumor-infiltrating lymphocytes in localized non-small cell lung cancer. Germline CDR1 and CDR2: SGHKS and YYEKEE (reference sequence). The CDR3 extends over 12 amino acids. V was shortened by 2 bases and J by 8 bases, with 10 bases between the two germline ends. Profiled with immunoSEQ multiplex PCR; TCRdb holds only in-frame clones, not every one. The data contain a few thousand clones, 60% to 85% of them singletons. The specimen sequenced was uninvolved lung tissue not adjacent to the tumor. The origin of this receptor is a human donor with non-small cell lung cancer. This chain joins TRBV5-5 and TRBJ1-1; D is ambiguous. CDR3 sequence (DNA): TGTGCCAGCAGCTTCACAGCTGGGGAAGCTTTCTTT. It specifies CASSFTAGEAFF.